A single sample is the source of the 30 T cell receptor beta chains below, sequenced in a study of T cell responses to AZD1222 COVID-19 vaccine. Using immunoSEQ multiplex PCR, the repertoire was profiled, and TCRdb retains in-frame clones only, with some absent. The profile shows about 140,000 clones, 80% to 95% of them singletons. The source material was peripheral blood, sampled on day 0 of AZD1222 vaccination. The source is an adult in good health.

The chain has TRBV4-1 and TRBJ1-3, with D uncertain. Per germline, CDR1 MGHRA and CDR2 YSYEKL. This CDR3 is built from 15 residues. Trimming shortened V by 2 bases and J by 1 base, and 9 bases separated the two germline ends. CDR3 sequence (DNA): TGCGCCAGCAGCCAACCGGGGAGATCTGGAAACACCATATATTTT. Translated, it gives CASSQPGRSGNTIYF.

This chain links TRBV5-1 with TRBJ2-1, with 9 bases fitting TRBD2. This CDR3 is 14 amino acids long. Germline CDR1 is SGHRS and CDR2 is YFSETQ. With V trimmed by 7 bases and J by 5 bases, 7 bases remained unmatched. CDR3 protein: CASFSGSRNNEQFF. The CDR3 DNA reads TGCGCCAGCTTTAGCGGGAGTAGGAACAATGAGCAGTTCTTC.

The table lists this clone with many counts. This chain links TRBV2 with TRBJ1-5, with D uncertain. V lost 4 bases to trimming and J lost 4 bases, with 8 bases between them. The CDR3 extends over 13 amino acids. CDR1 and CDR2 (germline): SNHLY, FYNNEI. CDR3 coding DNA: TGTGCCAGCAGTGTCTGGGCTAATCAGCCCCAGCATTTT. This codes for CASSVWANQPQHF.

The DNA of the CDR3 is TGTGCCAGCAGGCGGGAGAACCACCCCAACTACGAGCAGTACTTC. This translates into CASRRENHPNYEQYF. The chain recombines TRBV6-5 with TRBJ2-7; 7 bases are a match to TRBD2. This CDR3 comprises 15 residues. CDR1 is MNHEY, CDR2 SVGAGI, per germline. V shed 6 bases and J 3 bases; nucleotides not matched to a gene: 11.

This chain uses TRBV5-4 with TRBJ2-4; tentative D call: TRBD1 (8 bases). The germline V gene has CDR1 SGHNT and CDR2 YYREEE (reference sequence). The CDR3 length is 16 residues. V lost 4 bases and J lost 5, with 19 bases in between. For the CDR3, the DNA is TGTGCCAGCAGCGGAACAGGGGGGGGTAGCGAAAACATTCAGTACTTC. It is translated as CASSGTGGGSENIQYF.

This chain links TRBV3-1 (or the pseudogene TRBV3-2) with TRBJ1-5; a weak D match, TRBD1 (5 bases). V was shortened by 0 bases and J by 16 bases, with 13 bases between the two germline ends. The CDR3 extends over 12 amino acids. Germline lookup yields CDR1 LGHDT and CDR2 YNNKEL (reference sequence). The CDR3 DNA is TGTGCCAGCAGCCAAGAGGGGGGAACTCATCATTTT. It is translated as CASSQEGGTHHF.

The chain employs TRBV12-3 or TRBV12-4 and TRBJ1-6; a weak D match, TRBD1 (5 bases). The CDR3 length is 13 residues. V was trimmed by 6 bases and J by 12 bases, leaving 15 bases between them. This CDR3 is CASRLRVEGPLHF. Written as DNA, the CDR3 is TGTGCCAGCAGGCTCAGGGTGGAGGGACCCCTCCACTTT.

The V call is TRBV24-1, the J call TRBJ2-1; 7 nucleotides line up with TRBD1. J was trimmed by 6 bases and V by 3 bases; bases with no gene match: 4. Germline V lookup: CDR1 KGHDR, CDR2 SFDVKD. The CDR3 is 14 residues long. The CDR3 DNA sequence: TGTGCCACCAGTGATAAACGACAGGGCAATGAGCAGTTCTTC. Protein product: CATSDKRQGNEQFF.

This chain uses TRBV19 with TRBJ2-6, with 14 nucleotides matching TRBD2. With 3 bases clipped from V and 2 bases from J, the junction kept 6 bases outside the gene matches. Germline CDR1 is LNHDA and CDR2 is SQIVND (reference sequence). The CDR3 extends over 19 amino acids. The CDR3 nucleotides are TGTGCCAGTAGTATGAGGGGACTAGCGGGAGTGGCTGGGGCCAACGTCCTGACTTTC. This translates into CASSMRGLAGVAGANVLTF.

This clone turned up a few times. The chain employs TRBV6-5 and TRBJ2-2; D gene unclear. The CDR3 is 13 residues long. Between the trimmed V and J ends, which lost 5 bases and 0 bases, there was a span of 4 bases. Per germline, CDR1 MNHEY and CDR2 SVGAGI. The CDR3 region has the DNA TGTGCCAGCAGTCCTACGAACACCGGGGAGCTGTTTTTT. This codes for CASSPTNTGELFF.

In this sample, this clone turned up once. The chain links TRBV27 to TRBJ2-1, with 9 bases fitting TRBD2. Trimming took 5 bases from V and 8 from J; bases not matched to a gene: 19. This CDR3 is 18 amino acids long. The germline gives CDR1 MNHEY, CDR2 SMNVEV (reference sequence). The CDR3 here is CASSPLSGREGPVDEQFF. CDR3 sequence (DNA): TGTGCCAGCAGTCCTCTTTCTGGGCGGGAGGGCCCGGTCGATGAGCAGTTCTTC.

The rearrangement links TRBV27 to TRBJ2-7, with no clear D. CDR1 is MNHEY and CDR2 is SMNVEV in the germline V gene (reference sequence). The CDR3 sequence is 14 residues long. Trimming removed 5 bases at V and 4 bases at J, with 15 bases between. The CDR3 DNA reads as TGTGCCAGCAGTCTAACAAGACCTCCGTACGAGCAGTACTTC. This codes for CASSLTRPPYEQYF.

V usage is TRBV7-9 and J usage is TRBJ2-2, with TRBD1 matching 11 bases. In germline, CDR1 is SEHNR, CDR2 FQNEAQ (reference sequence). CDR3 length: 15 residues. Trimming cost V 8 bases and J 6 bases; bases outside gene matches: 8. CDR3 in amino acids: CASERDRGFSGELFF. As DNA, the CDR3 is TGTGCCAGCGAAAGGGACAGGGGGTTCTCCGGGGAGCTGTTTTTT.

The chain has TRBV27 and TRBJ2-7; D unresolved. Germline lookup yields CDR1 MNHEY and CDR2 SMNVEV (reference sequence). CDR3 length: 13 amino acids. V was clipped by 2 bases and J by 0 bases, with 5 bases between them. The CDR3 loop reads CASSLKSSYEQYF. The CDR3 DNA reads TGTGCCAGCAGTTTAAAGAGCTCCTACGAGCAGTACTTC.

V gene TRBV28 combines with J gene TRBJ1-3; D not certain. Per germline, CDR1 MDHEN and CDR2 SYDVKM. The CDR3 has 15 amino acids. Trimming took 5 bases from V and 4 from J, leaving 15 bases between them. CDR3 residues: CASSLVYPEGNTIYF. In DNA form, the CDR3 reads TGTGCCAGCAGTCTAGTTTACCCGGAAGGAAACACCATATATTTT.

The V gene is TRBV6-2 or TRBV6-3, the J gene TRBJ2-1; TRBD1 aligns across 7 bases. This CDR3 contains 16 residues. Germline CDR1 and CDR2: MNHEY and SVGEGT. Losses at the gene ends were 6 bases for V and 8 bases for J; bases not matched to a gene: 16. Here the CDR3 DNA reads TGTGCCAGCAGCCGTCGACAGGGATCCCCTTTTGATGAGCAGTTCTTC. Translating it yields CASSRRQGSPFDEQFF.

This chain uses TRBV5-4 with TRBJ2-5; possible D gene TRBD2, 7 bases. There are 16 residues in the CDR3. V shed 3 bases and J shed 1 base, with 16 bases lying between them. CDR1 and CDR2 (germline): SGHNT, YYREEE (reference sequence). CDR3 loop: CASSSGGGGRQETQYF. CDR3 DNA: TGTGCCAGCAGCTCGGGTGGCGGGGGCCGCCAAGAGACCCAGTACTTC. Filled out from reference TRBV5-4 and TRBJ2-5, the complete variable domain reads ETGVTQSPTHLIKTRGQQVTLRCSSQSGHNTVSWYQQALGQGPQFIFQYYREEENGRGNFPPRFSGLQFPNYSSELNVNALELDDSALYLCASSSGGGGRQETQYFGPGTRLLVL.

V usage is TRBV14 and J usage is TRBJ1-2; TRBD1 is a possible D gene (6 bases). V shed 1 base and J shed 4 bases, with 10 bases lying between them. The V gene's germline CDR1 is SGHDN and CDR2 FVKESK. The CDR3 is made up of 14 amino acids. The DNA for the CDR3 is TGTGCCAGCAGCCAAGCTTCGGACAGCTATGGCTACACCTTC. Residues: CASSQASDSYGYTF. Full variable domain (outside the CDR3, taken from reference TRBV14 and TRBJ1-2): EAGVTQFPSHSVIEKGQTVTLRCDPISGHDNLYWYRRVMGKEIKFLLHFVKESKQDESGMPNNRFLAERTGGTYSTLKVQPAELEDSGVYFCASSQASDSYGYTFGSGTRLTVV.

This sequence joins TRBV25-1 and TRBJ1-4; D uncertain. The CDR3 totals 14 residues. With 3 bases removed from V and 1 base from J, the gap between germline ends came to 6 bases. Germline V gene sequence: CDR1 MGHDK, CDR2 SYGVNS. The CDR3 DNA is TGTGCCAGCAGTGACGGCTTAACTAATGAAAAACTGTTTTTT. It is translated as CASSDGLTNEKLFF. Complete variable domain (other parts from reference TRBV25-1 and TRBJ1-4): EADIYQTPRYLVIGTGKKITLECSQTMGHDKMYWYQQDPGMELHLIHYSYGVNSTEKGDLSSESTVSRIRTEHFPLTLESARPSHTSQYLCASSDGLTNEKLFFGSGTQLSVL.

The rearrangement links TRBV13 to TRBJ2-3; D unresolved. Trimming pared 5 bases from V and 4 bases from J, leaving 13 bases between. CDR1 PRHDT and CDR2 FYEKMQ come from the germline V gene (reference sequence). The CDR3 runs 14 residues. As DNA, the CDR3 is TGTGCCAGCAGCCCCCGACCCACCCCAGATACGCAGTATTTT. Its protein is CASSPRPTPDTQYF.

The rearrangement joins TRBV25-1 to TRBJ2-7; TRBD2 matches 7 bases. CDR3 length equals 15 residues. Germline V CDR1 and CDR2: MGHDK, SYGVNS. V gave up 3 bases and J gave up 2 bases; unmatched junction bases: 7. In DNA, the CDR3 is TGTGCCAGCAGTGAGGGGGGGTCTATGACCTACGAGCAGTACTTC. Translated: CASSEGGSMTYEQYF.

The chain combines TRBV7-9 with TRBJ2-1; possibly TRBD1 for D (7 bases). Deletions cut 1 base from V and 4 bases from J, with 14 bases between. The V gene's germline CDR1 is SEHNR and CDR2 FQNEAQ (reference sequence). This CDR3 spans 16 amino acids. This CDR3 is CASSLGAGQSYNEQFF. DNA of the CDR3: TGTGCCAGCAGCTTAGGTGCGGGACAGAGTTACAATGAGCAGTTCTTC. The entire variable domain, with the rest obtained from reference TRBV7-9 and TRBJ2-1, is as follows: DTGVSQNPRHKITKRGQNVTFRCDPISEHNRLYWYRQTLGQGPEFLTYFQNEAQLEKSRLLSDRFSAERPKGSFSTLEIQRTEQGDSAMYLCASSLGAGQSYNEQFFGPGTRLTVL.

The chain carries TRBV11-2 and TRBJ1-2, with D hard to call. CDR1 SGHAT and CDR2 FQNNGV come from the germline V gene. V was cut by 3 bases and J by 8 bases, with 10 bases left in between. The CDR3 is made up of 12 amino acids. The CDR3 here is CASSFGVRGYTF. DNA of the CDR3: TGTGCCAGCAGCTTTGGGGTGCGGGGCTACACCTTC.

This CDR3 reads CASSPNGRGYTF. CDR3 DNA sequence: TGCGCCAGCAGCCCGAACGGGAGGGGCTACACCTTC. V is TRBV4-1 and J is TRBJ1-2; D not certain. Trimming pared 4 bases from V and 8 bases from J, leaving 11 bases between. The CDR3 loop spans 12 amino acids. The germline CDR1 and CDR2 sequences are MGHRA and YSYEKL.

The CDR3 spells CASSLGAEVDYGYTF. DNA for the CDR3: TGTGCCAGCAGCTTAGGGGCCGAGGTCGACTATGGCTACACCTTC. This chain joins TRBV13 and TRBJ1-2; D uncertain. The germline V gene has CDR1 PRHDT and CDR2 FYEKMQ (reference sequence). The CDR3 is 15 residues long. The V end lost 0 bases, the J end lost 3 bases, and 11 bases lay between the germline ends.

This sequence joins TRBV11-2 and TRBJ2-1; TRBD1 is a possible D gene (6 bases). CDR1 and CDR2 from the germline V gene are SGHAT and FQNNGV. Trimming left V 6 bases short and J 6 bases short, with 9 bases between. CDR3 size: 12 residues. The CDR3 here is CASRQTGNEQFF. CDR3 DNA: TGTGCCAGCAGGCAGACAGGCAATGAGCAGTTCTTC. Combining the CDR3 with reference TRBV11-2 and TRBJ2-1 gives the whole variable domain EAGVAQSPRYKIIEKRQSVAFWCNPISGHATLYWYQQILGQGPKLLIQFQNNGVVDDSQLPKDRFSAERLKGVDSTLKIQPAKLEDSAVYLCASRQTGNEQFFGPGTRLTVL.

This chain connects TRBV3-1 (or the pseudogene TRBV3-2) to TRBJ2-1; D might be TRBD2 (6 bases). The CDR3 loop spans 13 amino acids. Germline V gene lookup returns CDR1 LGHDT and CDR2 YNNKEL (reference sequence). Trimming stripped 0 bases from V and 10 bases from J, with 10 bases between. The chain's CDR3 is CASSQELAGEQFF. In nucleotides, the CDR3 is TGTGCCAGCAGCCAAGAACTAGCTGGGGAGCAGTTCTTC.

V is TRBV7-2 and J is TRBJ2-7; no clear D gene. The CDR3 contains 14 residues. V lost 2 bases and J lost 2, with 10 bases in between. Germline assignment: CDR1 SGHTA and CDR2 FQGNSA. CDR3 residues: CASSLQAGTYEQYF. CDR3 bases: TGTGCCAGCAGCTTACAAGCAGGCACCTACGAGCAGTACTTC.

J is TRBJ2-6 and V is TRBV2; a possible D gene is TRBD1 (5 bases). The CDR3 totals 14 residues. V lost 9 bases and J lost 0, with 9 bases in between. Germline CDR1 and CDR2: SNHLY and FYNNEI. The CDR3 is CASTGPSGANVLTF. The CDR3 nucleotides are TGTGCCAGTACAGGTCCCTCTGGGGCCAACGTCCTGACTTTC.

The rearrangement joins TRBV27 to TRBJ2-1; 12 bases are a match to TRBD2. V shed 8 bases, J shed 5 bases, and the junction held 4 bases outside the gene matches. Germline V CDR1 and CDR2: MNHEY, SMNVEV (reference sequence). The CDR3 consists of 14 residues. CDR3 nucleotides: TGTGCCAGCTCTTGGACTAGCGGGAACAATGAGCAGTTCTTC. This translates into CASSWTSGNNEQFF.